The source of this TCR beta chain is a study of blood T cell repertoires in COVID-19. Study-level background: Acute and convalescent COVID-19 samples came from the United States, Italy and Spain. T cells, B-cell-depleted T cells, or PBMCs provided the cDNA or gDNA that served as material.

The CDR3 contains 14 residues. CDR1 and CDR2 from the germline V gene are MDHEN and SYDVKM. V dropped 11 bases and J dropped 0; count of bases not matched to a gene: 6. Original methodology: The assay estimated nucleated cells by amplifying reference gene primers. Only in-frame clones appear in the TCRdb table, and some are missing; sequencing was by immunoSEQ multiplex PCR. V and J calls and clone size are those listed in that table; D and trimming were worked out from the DNA. The sample yields 20,000 or so clones, roughly 87% seen once. The source is a human donor with active COVID-19. The donor label of this sample is uncertain. V and J are TRBV28 and TRBJ2-2, with 7 bases fitting TRBD1. The sequencing sample was made of peripheral blood. The CDR3 DNA follows: TGTGCCGGCCAACAGGGGTCGAACACCGGGGAGCTGTTTTTT. Protein sequence: CAGQQGSNTGELFF.